This TCR beta chain appears in the sequencing data of a study of cytomegalovirus exposure and HLA in healthy donors. V was clipped by 5 bases and J by 1 base, with 8 bases between them. The CDR3 spans 13 residues. Germline CDR1 reads MNHEY; CDR2 reads SMNVEV (reference sequence). Comment on this clone: Its matching antigen is unknown.

Study-wide results and limits: It has been reported that TCR beta sequences accurately predicted the HLA-A and HLA-B alleles of most subjects. At a 0.05 false discovery rate, a later analysis found about 17,000 TCR beta sequences to be associated with HLA alleles. A later analysis linked a missense DCLRE1C variant to TCR beta V- and J-gene trimming. Diagnosis of cytomegalovirus status made by the classifier reportedly showed high specificity and sensitivity.

With 60 Vbeta and 13 Jbeta primers, the PCR was carried out. Sequencing used immunoSEQ multiplex PCR; TCRdb keeps in-frame clones, though not all of them. The sample holds some 170,000 clones, 75% to 80% seen once. The chain carries TRBV27 and TRBJ1-1, with unresolved D. The sequencing sample was made of PBMCs. This clonotype originated in a female donor in good health and CMV-seronegative. CDR3 amino acids: CASSLTANTEAFF. CDR3 DNA: TGTGCCAGCAGTCTAACAGCGAACACTGAAGCTTTCTTT.